The following is a TCR beta chain sequence with its context. This clone turned up a few times. The clone's antigen remains unknown. The record has no base qualities; no much larger clone is one base away. The sample belongs to a study of cytomegalovirus exposure and HLA in healthy donors (dated by TCRdb to about 2017). With respect to the entire study: According to an earlier analysis of 450 to 650 of the donors, some 170 million T cells yielded approximately 120 million unique TCR beta sequences and 276 Gb of sequence data. The number of donors typed differed by locus, with about 629-630 for A, B, C, DRB1 and DQB1, 522 for DQA1, 606 for DPA1, and some 450 for DPB1. Besides the first cohort of some 670 subjects, a separate validation cohort made up of roughly 130 different subjects was used. About five DR-DQ haplotypes were treated as single units for association and clustering because of strong linkage in the cohort. A later genetic analysis took genome-wide SNP genotypes for about 55% of the 666 donors and used that subset as a discovery cohort. Donor age, sex, ethnicity and CMV serostatus were compiled together with the repertoire data. The T cell repertoires of some 670 subjects were profiled by immunosequencing and related to cytomegalovirus serostatus. The later analysis used no new phenotypic data to find candidate immune exposures, relying instead on TCR beta sequences and their occurrence across donors. High-throughput TCR immunosequencing, statistical association of individual TCRs with disease status, and machine learning were combined to predict cytomegalovirus infection status. HLA typing covered class I and class II loci at four-digit resolution. An earlier analysis of fewer than 700 of the donors applied high-throughput TCR beta sequencing to assess whether each TCR beta V gene segment acted as functional or pseudogenic. The study aimed to test whether signatures of past pathogen exposure could be identified by cataloging public T cell receptors. All discovery cohort repertoires had been generated using a single sequencing platform. Of the roughly 400 genotyped donors, less than 85% were placed in the genetic ancestry cluster associated with self-reported Caucasian donors. Roughly 320 gigabases of sequencing data and roughly 81 million unique TCR sequences made up an early release that covered nearly 650 HLA-typed donors. Across 300 to 500 genotyped donors of the cohort, an average of roughly 250,000 unique TCR beta nucleotide sequences per donor were sequenced, and about a sixth of those sequences were non-productive. To study patterns of TCR occurrence, a later analysis re-analyzed previously published TCR beta repertoires from under 750 donors and added high-resolution HLA genotyping.

The library was obtained by the immunoSEQ multiplex PCR assay. The multiplex PCR relied on a mix of 60 forward primers for TCR Vbeta segments and 13 reverse primers for TCR Jbeta segments. Amplification of the CDR3 region of rearranged TCR beta genes was performed with a multiplex PCR assay on genomic DNA. The Illumina HiSeq System was used to sequence the amplified TCR beta libraries as 87-base-pair reads. The published analysis was carried out like this. A later analysis counted approximately 74 million unique TCR beta chains across the 640 or so repertoires, and some 12 million of these chains were shared by at least two donors. A nearest-neighbor algorithm error-corrected the raw reads and collapsed the reads into unique sequences, merging closely related sequences to remove PCR and sequencing errors. Alignment of CDR3 sequences to IMGT reference sequences was used to assign V, D and J gene segments. For a sequence to be retained, at least a six-nucleotide match to both a V gene segment and a J gene segment was required. A rearrangement counted as productive if the CDR3 had no stop codons and remained in frame with V and J, and every other rearrangement counted as non-productive. Following IMGT convention, CDR3 was defined as the stretch from the second conserved V-encoded cysteine to the conserved J-encoded phenylalanine. Sequences without an unambiguous match to a single V gene segment were excluded from the earlier analysis of about 600 of the donors. An earlier analysis of some 610 of the donors called V segments functional above 56.7% productive rearrangements and segregating when the between-donor standard deviation exceeded 5%. To diagnose cytomegalovirus status from the catalog of TCR beta chain sequences, a statistical classification framework was built. V and J gene assignment, in a later analysis, came from comparing TCR nucleotide sequences with IMGT/GENE-DB human TR gene sequences. Using the TCRdist pipeline, a later analysis assigned CDR3 sequences along with most-parsimonious VDJ recombination scenarios. A later analysis defined each TCR beta chain by its CDR3 amino acid sequence plus V-gene family, and excluded reads lacking a unique V-gene family. As a way to deal with suspected cross-contamination and a sequencing artifact, a later analysis dropped 450 to 600 nucleotide sequences that were highly shared and had low generation probability. A later analysis calculated a clonal expansion index for each public chain from normalized within-repertoire ranks of inferred template counts. In a later analysis, generation probabilities were computed with a VDJ recombination model fitted to out-of-frame rearrangements, and the resulting probabilities were checked against IGoR. In a later analysis, hypergeometric tests were used to score TCR-TCR, TCR-HLA and TCR-CMV co-occurrence, with a repertoire-size bias correction applied to TCR pairs. To estimate false discovery rates, a later analysis permuted the HLA or CMV assignments 20 times. A later analysis grouped co-occurring TCRs with DBSCAN, adding TCRdist sequence similarity when clustering within HLA-allele-positive subsets. Repertoires with fewer than 30,000 or more than 120,000 public chains were left out of co-occurrence clustering, as were about 5 repertoires with anomalous nucleotide sharing. TCRdb carries this immuneACCESS record with in-frame sequences only. Its versions omit some clonotypes, under half of them owing to an unresolved V gene in the studies checked, with the rest unexplained. D and trimming were read from the DNA, whereas the V and J calls and clone size are those reported in that table. This sample is represented by roughly 190,000 clones; over 80% of them were singletons. Over 1% of the sample belongs to the ten largest clones.

The cohort consisted of 650 to 700 healthy bone marrow donors. Cohort members were all nominally healthy when sampled, although unrecorded immune exposures were likely present. The donor tested CMV seronegative and was one of the 352 seronegative cohort members. Every donor gave a peripheral blood sample, and the peripheral blood mononuclear cells from that sample were used for TCR beta sequencing. The Qiagen DNeasy Blood Extraction Kit was used to extract genomic DNA from the blood cell samples. Relative to germline, V is 0 bases shorter and J is 7 bases shorter, with 9 bases between their ends. The CDR3 starts with the cysteine, ends with the phenylalanine, and has 13 residues. The retained sequence is limited to the CDR3, 39 bases, with the frame set at the first base. CDR1 and CDR2 are drawn from the germline V gene: SGDLS, YYNGEE. The full study reports these points: According to a later analysis, parvovirus B19, influenza, CMV and Epstein-Barr virus appeared linked to several top co-occurrence clusters. Because the 87-base-pair reads could not distinguish some IMGT-functional V segments, including TRBV6-2 and TRBV6-3, those segments were excluded. A later analysis found that most CMV-associated TCR beta chains appeared HLA-restricted, with HLA associations seemingly driven largely by CMV exposure. In a later analysis, the rate of TCR association differed among HLA loci, with DRB1 alleles having the most associated TCRs and HLA-C alleles having the fewest. In a later genetic analysis, a missense DCLRE1C variant was associated with V-gene and J-gene trimming of TCR beta chains, and the association was replicated in an independent cohort. In this cohort, only TCR beta chains were sequenced, and detectable features were limited by the absence of alpha or paired-chain data. Because counts were too low, 15 to 20 rarely observed V segments, including chromosome 9 orphons, were excluded from the earlier analysis of 587 of the donors. When HLA alleles, especially DR and DQ, strongly co-occurred, TCR associations were difficult to assign to individual alleles. A total of 150 to 200 TCR beta chains were listed by the study as associated with cytomegalovirus. Cytomegalovirus status was reported to be diagnosed by the classifier with high specificity and sensitivity in both the original and validation cohorts. In vitro tests confirmed that a few of the cytomegalovirus-associated TCR beta chains recognize cytomegalovirus antigens. Across donors, most TCR sequences were observed very rarely, whereas some public TCRs were present in many individuals. The authors suggested that the approach could potentially be generalized to other disease states and immunological phenotypes. A further reported finding was that TCR beta sequences accurately predicted the HLA-A and HLA-B alleles for most subjects in the first cohort. Presence/absence analyses assumed roughly uniform sequencing depth across donors, an assumption that may not hold. Because HLA typing was missing for some donors at each locus, association tests included only the typed subset. The sequencing pipeline was judged likely to have produced a cluster of highly shared sequence variants as a technical artifact. In a later analysis, HLA-associated TCR beta chains were found to be more clonally expanded and to have lower generation probabilities than equally common non-associated chains. In a later analysis, 15,000 to 20,000 TCR beta sequences were associated with specific HLA alleles at a false discovery rate of 0.05. Linkage disequilibrium might explain the correlated functional status among segregating V segments, but an unknown experimental factor could not be excluded. CMV serostatus was the only immune exposure information available for the cohort. In a later genetic analysis, fewer N-insertions in productive TCRs were reported among donors in an Asian-associated ancestry cluster than the 666-donor mean. An earlier analysis of approximately 570 of the donors showed that most TCR beta V segments appeared in productive rearrangements either about 87% or about 30% of the time, which broadly matched IMGT annotations.

The V and J genes are TRBV9 and TRBJ2-3; perhaps TRBD2 is the D gene, with 5 bases matching. The sample taken for sequencing was PBMCs. This receptor was identified in a man aged 25 to 45 in good health and CMV-seronegative. CDR3 sequence: CASSVAPGNTQYF. The bases read TGTGCCAGCAGCGTAGCTCCCGGGAATACGCAGTATTTT.